Ten or more counts support the clone carrying this TCR beta chain. The target antigen is unknown. This sample was taken from a study of immune heterogeneity within non-small cell lung tumors. Findings and caveats of the study: Recurrence of identical dominant CDR3 beta clonotypes was observed across intrapatient tumor sites, concomitant with site-unique high-frequency clones. Across individual patients, the high-frequency T-cell receptor beta clonotypes were largely distinct.

TCR beta CDR3 amplification used multiplex PCR with 32 V and 13 J primers. TCRdb processed the multiplex PCR reads anew with MiXCR; each CDR3 protein has one entry. Here the sample spans some 9,800 distinct CDR3 sequences, 15% to 20% being singletons. Genomic DNA from bulk tumor acted as the template, and about 600 ng was loaded per sample. The authors collected several far-apart biopsies from each primary tumor during surgery. Patients had untreated, newly diagnosed non-small cell lung cancer and underwent curative surgery. Individuals who provided samples were patients with newly diagnosed non-small cell lung cancer who were having surgery with curative intent. The specimen sequenced was lung tumor tissue. The clonotype comes from a man aged 35-49 years with non-small cell lung cancer.

The DNA of the CDR3 is TGTGCCAGCAGCCAAAGGCGGGACAGCGAAAATAAGGGGTTTTTT. Protein sequence: CASSQRRDSENKGFF. J is TRBJ1-4 and V is TRBV2, with 7 bases fitting TRBD1. The germline gives CDR1 SNHLY, CDR2 FYNNEI. V was pared by 6 bases and J by 16 bases, with 20 bases of the junction left unmatched. CDR3 length equals 15 residues.